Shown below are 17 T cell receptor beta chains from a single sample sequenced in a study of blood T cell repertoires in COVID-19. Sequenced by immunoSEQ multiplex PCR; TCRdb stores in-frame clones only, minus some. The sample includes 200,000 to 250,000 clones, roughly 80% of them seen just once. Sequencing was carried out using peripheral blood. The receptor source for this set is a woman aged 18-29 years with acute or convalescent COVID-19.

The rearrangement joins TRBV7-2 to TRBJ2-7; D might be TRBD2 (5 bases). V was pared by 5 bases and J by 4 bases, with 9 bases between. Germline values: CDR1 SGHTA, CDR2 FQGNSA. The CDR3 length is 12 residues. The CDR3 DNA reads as TGTGCCAGCAGCCATCCGGGGTACGAGCAGTACTTC. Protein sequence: CASSHPGYEQYF.

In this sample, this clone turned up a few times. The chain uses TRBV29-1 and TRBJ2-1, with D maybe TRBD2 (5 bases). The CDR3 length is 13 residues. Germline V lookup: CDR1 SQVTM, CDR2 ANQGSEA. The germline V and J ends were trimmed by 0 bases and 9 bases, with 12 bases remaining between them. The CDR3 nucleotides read TGCAGCGTTGAAGACGGGAATGCGCCTGAGCAGTTCTTC. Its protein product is CSVEDGNAPEQFF.

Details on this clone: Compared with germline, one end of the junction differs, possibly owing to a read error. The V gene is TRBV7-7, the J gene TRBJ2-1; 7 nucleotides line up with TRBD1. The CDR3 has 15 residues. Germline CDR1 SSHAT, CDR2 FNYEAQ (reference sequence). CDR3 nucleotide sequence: TGTGCTAGCAGCATGACAGGGAGCTCCTACAATGAGCAGTTCTTC. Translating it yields CASSMTGSSYNEQFF.

Here the CDR3 DNA reads TGTGCCAGCAGCTTGTTTGCGGCAGGGTCTTTAGTATACGGAAACACCATATATTTT. This codes for CASSLFAAGSLVYGNTIYF. The chain is built from TRBV5-6 and TRBJ1-3, with D possibly TRBD1 on 5 matching bases. Trimming removed 1 base at V and 4 bases at J, with 24 bases between. The CDR3 covers 19 residues. From germline, CDR1 is SGHDT and CDR2 YYEEEE.

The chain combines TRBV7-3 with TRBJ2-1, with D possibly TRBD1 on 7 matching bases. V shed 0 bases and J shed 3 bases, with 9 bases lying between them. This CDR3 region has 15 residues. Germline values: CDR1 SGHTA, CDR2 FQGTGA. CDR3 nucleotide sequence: TGTGCCAGCAGCTTAACGCGGGACAGCTACAATGAGCAGTTCTTC. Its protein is CASSLTRDSYNEQFF.

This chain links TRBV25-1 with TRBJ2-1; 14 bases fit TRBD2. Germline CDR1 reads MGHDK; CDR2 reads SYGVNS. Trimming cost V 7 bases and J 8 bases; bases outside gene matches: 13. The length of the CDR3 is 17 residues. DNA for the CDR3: TGTGCCAGCACCGACCCGGGACTAGCGGGAGAAGGCTATGAGCAGTTCTTC. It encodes CASTDPGLAGEGYEQFF.

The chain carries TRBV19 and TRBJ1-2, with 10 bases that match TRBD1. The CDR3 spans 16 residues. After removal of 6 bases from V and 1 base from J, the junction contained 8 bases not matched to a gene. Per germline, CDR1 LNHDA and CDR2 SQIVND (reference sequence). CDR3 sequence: CASRTTGGAGNYGYTF. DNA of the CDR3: TGTGCCAGTAGGACGACAGGGGGCGCCGGTAACTATGGCTACACCTTC.

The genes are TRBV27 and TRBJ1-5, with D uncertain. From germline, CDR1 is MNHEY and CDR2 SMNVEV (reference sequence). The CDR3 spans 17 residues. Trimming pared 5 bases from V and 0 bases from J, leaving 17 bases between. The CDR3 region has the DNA TGTGCCAGCAGTCCCATTAGTCTCGGGGATAGCAATCAGCCCCAGCATTTT. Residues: CASSPISLGDSNQPQHF.

CDR3 nucleotides: TGTGCCAGCAGCAGCCGACTAGCGGGAAATCGGCATGAGCAGTTCTTC. Translating it yields CASSSRLAGNRHEQFF. The V and J genes are TRBV9 and TRBJ2-1; 11 nucleotides align to TRBD2. This CDR3 is built from 16 residues. Per germline, CDR1 SGDLS and CDR2 YYNGEE. Losses at the gene ends were 4 bases for V and 8 bases for J; bases not matched to a gene: 11.

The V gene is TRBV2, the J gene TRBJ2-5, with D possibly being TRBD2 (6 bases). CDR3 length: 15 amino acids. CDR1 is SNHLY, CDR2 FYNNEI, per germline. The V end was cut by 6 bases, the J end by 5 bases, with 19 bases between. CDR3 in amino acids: CASREDYDPRETQYF. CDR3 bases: TGTGCCAGCAGGGAGGACTACGATCCCCGGGAGACCCAGTACTTC.

Written as DNA, the CDR3 is TGTGCCAGCAGCCTCGGGACAGGGGGCGAGCAGTACTTC. Its translation is CASSLGTGGEQYF. The chain joins TRBV12-3 or TRBV12-4 to TRBJ2-7; 11 positions match TRBD1. Losses at the gene ends were 6 bases for V and 6 bases for J; bases not matched to a gene: 4. The CDR3 totals 13 residues.

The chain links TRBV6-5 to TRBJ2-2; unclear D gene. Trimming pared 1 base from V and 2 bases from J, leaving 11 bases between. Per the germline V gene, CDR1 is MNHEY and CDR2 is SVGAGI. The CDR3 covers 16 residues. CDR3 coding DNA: TGTGCCAGCAGTTACTTTGGTCTACCAAACACCGGGGAGCTGTTTTTT. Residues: CASSYFGLPNTGELFF.

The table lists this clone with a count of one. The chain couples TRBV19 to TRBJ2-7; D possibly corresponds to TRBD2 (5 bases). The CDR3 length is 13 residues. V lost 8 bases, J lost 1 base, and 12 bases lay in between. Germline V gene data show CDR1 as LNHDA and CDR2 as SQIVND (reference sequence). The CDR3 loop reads CASAAGHSYEQYF. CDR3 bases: TGTGCCAGTGCCGCGGGTCATTCCTACGAGCAGTACTTC. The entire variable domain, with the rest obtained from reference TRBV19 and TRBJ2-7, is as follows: DGGITQSPKYLFRKEGQNVTLSCEQNLNHDAMYWYRQDPGQGLRLIYYSQIVNDFQKGDIAEGYSVSREKKESFPLTVTSAQKNPTAFYLCASAAGHSYEQYFGPGTRLTVT.

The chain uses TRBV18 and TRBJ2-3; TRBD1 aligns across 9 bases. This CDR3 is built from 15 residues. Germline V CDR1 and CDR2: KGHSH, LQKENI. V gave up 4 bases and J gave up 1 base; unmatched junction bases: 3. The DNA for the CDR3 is TGTGCCAGCTCACTCCGACAGGGGGGCACAGATACGCAGTATTTT. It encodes CASSLRQGGTDTQYF.

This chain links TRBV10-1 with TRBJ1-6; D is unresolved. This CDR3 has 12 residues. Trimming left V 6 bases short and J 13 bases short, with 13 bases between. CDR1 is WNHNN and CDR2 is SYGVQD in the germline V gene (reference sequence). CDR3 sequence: CASSPIAGPLHF. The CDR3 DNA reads TGCGCCAGCAGCCCGATCGCGGGTCCCCTCCACTTT.

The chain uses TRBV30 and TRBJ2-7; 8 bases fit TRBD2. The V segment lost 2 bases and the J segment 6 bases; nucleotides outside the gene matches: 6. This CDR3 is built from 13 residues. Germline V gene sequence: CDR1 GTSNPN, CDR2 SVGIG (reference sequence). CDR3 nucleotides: TGTGCCTGGAGTTCGGGAGGGCTACTCGAGCAGTACTTC. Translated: CAWSSGGLLEQYF.

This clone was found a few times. The CDR3 protein is CASSQPDRENSPLHF. For the CDR3, the DNA is TGTGCCAGCAGCCAACCCGACAGGGAGAATTCACCCCTCCACTTT. The rearrangement links TRBV4-2 to TRBJ1-6; 7 nucleotides line up with TRBD1. The CDR3 loop spans 15 amino acids. CDR1 and CDR2 (germline): LGHNA, YNFKEQ. V dropped 2 bases and J dropped 7; count of bases not matched to a gene: 5.